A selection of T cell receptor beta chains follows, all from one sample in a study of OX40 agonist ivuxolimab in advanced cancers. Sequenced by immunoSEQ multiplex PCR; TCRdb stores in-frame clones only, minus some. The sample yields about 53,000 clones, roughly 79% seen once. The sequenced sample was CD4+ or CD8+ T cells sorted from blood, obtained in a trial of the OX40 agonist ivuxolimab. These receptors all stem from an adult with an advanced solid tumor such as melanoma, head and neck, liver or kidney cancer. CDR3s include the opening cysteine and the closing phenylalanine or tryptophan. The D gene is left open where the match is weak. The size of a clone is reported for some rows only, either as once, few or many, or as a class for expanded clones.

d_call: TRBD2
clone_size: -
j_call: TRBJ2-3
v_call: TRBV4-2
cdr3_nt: TGTGCCAGCAGCGGGGGACTAGCATATACGCAGTATTTT
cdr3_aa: CASSGGLAYTQYF

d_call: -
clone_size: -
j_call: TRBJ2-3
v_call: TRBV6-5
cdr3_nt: TGTGCCAGCAGTGATCCCAGGGGAGGGCAGTATTTT
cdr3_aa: CASSDPRGGQYF

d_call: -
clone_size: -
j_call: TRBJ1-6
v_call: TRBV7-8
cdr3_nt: TGTGCCAGCAGGGGAGCAGGGGAGGATTCACCCCTCCACTTT
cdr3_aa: CASRGAGEDSPLHF

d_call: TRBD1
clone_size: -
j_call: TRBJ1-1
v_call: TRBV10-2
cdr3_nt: TGCGCCAGCAATAACAGGGGGCAGACCACTGAAGCTTTCTTT
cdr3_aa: CASNNRGQTTEAFF

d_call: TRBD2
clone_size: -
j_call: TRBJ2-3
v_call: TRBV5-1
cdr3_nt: TGCGCCAGCAGCTTTGGGACTAGCGGGAGATTTAGGACAGATACGCAGTATTTT
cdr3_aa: CASSFGTSGRFRTDTQYF

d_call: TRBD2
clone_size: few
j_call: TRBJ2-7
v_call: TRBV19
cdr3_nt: TGTGCCAGTAGTAACGGACTAGCCTCCTACGAGCAGTACTTC
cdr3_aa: CASSNGLASYEQYF

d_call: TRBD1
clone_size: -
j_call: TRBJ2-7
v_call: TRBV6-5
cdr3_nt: TGTGCCAGCAGAACAAGACAGGGTGGGAAATACGAGCAGTACTTC
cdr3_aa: CASRTRQGGKYEQYF

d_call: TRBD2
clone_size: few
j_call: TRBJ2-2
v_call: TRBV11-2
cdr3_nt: TGTGCCAGCAGTCGAACTAGCGGGAGAGGCACCGGGGAGCTGTTTTTT
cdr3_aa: CASSRTSGRGTGELFF

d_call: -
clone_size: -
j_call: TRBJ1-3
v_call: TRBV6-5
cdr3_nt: TGTGCCAGCACTCGTGGATCTGGAAACACCATATATTTT
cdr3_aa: CASTRGSGNTIYF

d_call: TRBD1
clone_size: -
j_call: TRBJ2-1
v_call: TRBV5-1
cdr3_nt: TGCGCCAGCACGGGACAGAATGAGCAGTTCTTC
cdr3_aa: CASTGQNEQFF

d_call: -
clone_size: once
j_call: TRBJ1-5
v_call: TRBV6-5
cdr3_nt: TGTGCCAGCAGTGTGGGTCAGCCCCAGCATTTT
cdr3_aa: CASSVGQPQHF

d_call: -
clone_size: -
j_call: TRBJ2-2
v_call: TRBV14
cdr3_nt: TGTGCCAGCAGCCCTCAATACACCGGGGAGCTGTTTTTT
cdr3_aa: CASSPQYTGELFF

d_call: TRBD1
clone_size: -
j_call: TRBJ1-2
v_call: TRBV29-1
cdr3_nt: TGCAGCGTTGGGACAGGGGGCAACTATGGCTACACCTTC
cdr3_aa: CSVGTGGNYGYTF

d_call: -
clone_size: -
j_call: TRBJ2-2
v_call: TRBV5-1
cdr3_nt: TGCGCCAGCAGCTTGGTTGGCAGGGGTAGAAACACCGGGGAGCTGTTTTTT
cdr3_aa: CASSLVGRGRNTGELFF

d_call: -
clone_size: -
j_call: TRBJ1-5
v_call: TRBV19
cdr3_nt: TGTGCCAGTACCATCCGAGGACAGAGCAATCAGCCCCAGCATTTT
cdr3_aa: CASTIRGQSNQPQHF

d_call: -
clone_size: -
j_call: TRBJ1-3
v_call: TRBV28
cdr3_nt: TGTGCCAGCAGTTCCGTAAACACCATATATTTT
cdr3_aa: CASSSVNTIYF

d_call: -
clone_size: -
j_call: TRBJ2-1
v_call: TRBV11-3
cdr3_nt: TGTGCCAGCAGCCCCCGGGGTTTCAATGAGCAGTTCTTC
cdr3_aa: CASSPRGFNEQFF

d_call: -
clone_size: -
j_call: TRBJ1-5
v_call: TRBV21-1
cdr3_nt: TGTGCCAGCAGTCCGGGAGGCAAGGAACCCCAGCATTTT
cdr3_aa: CASSPGGKEPQHF